This passage covers 15 T cell receptor beta chains from one sample sequenced in a study of OX40 agonist ivuxolimab in advanced cancers. Method: immunoSEQ multiplex PCR; TCRdb's copy keeps in-frame clones and lacks some. This table holds about 70,000 clones, 81% found once. The specimen comprised CD4+ or CD8+ T cells sorted from blood, sampled in a trial of the OX40 agonist ivuxolimab. These receptor sequences come from an adult with an advanced solid tumor such as melanoma, head and neck, liver or kidney cancer.

The chain combines TRBV5-1 with TRBJ1-1; D uncertain. V lost 4 bases and J lost 2, with 9 bases in between. The CDR3 loop spans 13 amino acids. Per the germline V gene, CDR1 is SGHRS and CDR2 is YFSETQ. CDR3: CASSGGFNTEAFF. CDR3 DNA: TGCGCCAGCAGCGGAGGGTTCAACACTGAAGCTTTCTTT.

This clone occurred once. The chain is built from TRBV9 and TRBJ2-5, with TRBD1 identical over 7 bases. Looked up from germline, CDR1 is SGDLS and CDR2 is YYNGEE. The ends lost 2 bases at V and 5 bases at J; junction bases unmatched: 9. This CDR3 comprises 15 residues. CDR3 loop: CASSVQAGGGETQYF. CDR3 bases: TGTGCCAGCAGCGTTCAGGCAGGGGGTGGTGAGACCCAGTACTTC.

V and J are TRBV11-2 and TRBJ1-3, with TRBD1 as a possible D gene (5 bases). Germline V gene data show CDR1 as SGHAT and CDR2 as FQNNGV. V was trimmed by 5 bases and J by 0 bases, leaving 11 bases between them. This CDR3 contains 15 residues. The DNA for the CDR3 is TGTGCCAGCAGCACCGGGACGAACTCTGGAAACACCATATATTTT. This translates into CASSTGTNSGNTIYF.

This clone occurred a few times. This sequence joins TRBV7-2 and TRBJ2-5; D is undetermined. Per germline, CDR1 SGHTA and CDR2 FQGNSA. CDR3 length: 15 residues. V was pared by 3 bases and J by 5 bases, with 16 bases between. CDR3 protein: CASSFSYLMPETQYF. The CDR3 DNA follows: TGTGCCAGCAGCTTTAGCTATCTTATGCCGGAGACCCAGTACTTC.

This clone was detected only once. V gene TRBV4-1 combines with J gene TRBJ1-1; D is unclear. The V gene lost 4 bases and the J gene lost 0 bases, with 6 bases spanning the gap. CDR1 and CDR2 from the germline V gene are MGHRA and YSYEKL. This CDR3 has 13 amino acids. The CDR3 spells CASSLPMNTEAFF. The CDR3 DNA sequence: TGCGCCAGCAGCCTGCCGATGAACACTGAAGCTTTCTTT.

V is TRBV7-3 and J is TRBJ2-2; D call uncertain. Trimming stripped 4 bases from V and 4 bases from J, with 4 bases between. The CDR3 spans 12 residues. Germline V CDR1 and CDR2: SGHTA, FQGTGA. The CDR3, as DNA: TGTGCCAGCAGCTCACCCACCGGGGAGCTGTTTTTT. Protein: CASSSPTGELFF.

The chain joins TRBV19 to TRBJ1-1, with a tentative D call TRBD1 (5 bases). This CDR3 has 13 amino acids. V was shortened by 3 bases and J by 7 bases, with 12 bases between the two germline ends. Germline CDR1 is LNHDA and CDR2 is SQIVND (reference sequence). CDR3 in amino acids: CASSIPRQGEAFF. The CDR3 DNA reads as TGTGCCAGTAGTATCCCGAGGCAGGGTGAAGCTTTCTTT.

The chain links TRBV5-4 to TRBJ1-6, with a possible D match to TRBD1 (5 bases). The CDR3 length is 14 residues. V was shortened by 2 bases and J by 8 bases, with 11 bases between the two germline ends. Germline values: CDR1 SGHNT, CDR2 YYREEE (reference sequence). CDR3 sequence reads: CASSFGGVDSPLHF. CDR3 nucleotides: TGTGCCAGCAGCTTCGGGGGGGTGGATTCACCCCTCCACTTT. Full variable domain (outside the CDR3, taken from reference TRBV5-4 and TRBJ1-6): ETGVTQSPTHLIKTRGQQVTLRCSSQSGHNTVSWYQQALGQGPQFIFQYYREEENGRGNFPPRFSGLQFPNYSSELNVNALELDDSALYLCASSFGGVDSPLHFGNGTRLTVT.

This clone showed up just a few times. V and J are TRBV5-4 and TRBJ2-1, with 8 nucleotides matching TRBD1. The V and J ends lost 7 bases and 8 bases, in that order; junction bases with no gene match: 8. The CDR3 is 13 amino acids. In germline, CDR1 is SGHNT, CDR2 YYREEE (reference sequence). The chain's CDR3 is CASGRQGSDEQFF. The DNA for the CDR3 is TGTGCCAGCGGGAGACAGGGGTCGGATGAGCAGTTCTTC.

The rearrangement uses TRBV5-1 and TRBJ1-3; 7 nucleotides match TRBD1. V lost 0 bases, J lost 3 bases, and 3 bases stayed unmatched. Germline CDR1 is SGHRS and CDR2 is YFSETQ. CDR3 length equals 15 residues. The CDR3 bases are TGCGCCAGCAGCTTGGCCACAGGGGATGGAAACACCATATATTTT. Its translation: CASSLATGDGNTIYF. The whole variable domain, filled in from reference TRBV5-1 and TRBJ1-3, reads KAGVTQTPRYLIKTRGQQVTLSCSPISGHRSVSWYQQTPGQGLQFLFEYFSETQRNKGNFPGRFSGRQFSNSRSEMNVSTLELGDSALYLCASSLATGDGNTIYFGEGSWLTVV.

The rearrangement links TRBV20-1 to TRBJ1-1; D remains unclear. Between the trimmed V and J ends, which lost 4 bases and 11 bases, there was a span of 14 bases. The CDR3 totals 11 residues. Germline V gene data show CDR1 as DFQATT and CDR2 as SNEGSKA (reference sequence). CDR3 nucleotides: TGCAGTGCTATAATTCGGGTCGGGGCTTTCTTT. Encoded protein: CSAIIRVGAFF.

Of note for this clone: Given a far larger clone just one base away, this is likely a sequencing read error. In the same sample, other DNA sequences code for this CDR3. The chain carries TRBV5-2 and TRBJ2-3; the table assigns TRBD1, which was not confirmed against the DNA. TRBV5-2 counts as a pseudogene. The CDR3 length is 15 residues. The CDR3 nucleotides are TGTGCCAGCAGCCCTGAGGGACAGCCTAGGGATACGCAGTATTTT. This encodes CASSPEGQPRDTQYF.

V is TRBV15 and J is TRBJ2-3, with TRBD1 as a possible D gene (6 bases). Germline CDR1 LNHNV, CDR2 YYDKDF (reference sequence). The V end lost 1 base, the J end lost 2 bases, and 10 bases lay between the germline ends. The CDR3 extends over 15 amino acids. CDR3 DNA: TGTGCCACCAGCAGAGGACAGGTACACACAGATACGCAGTATTTT. It is translated as CATSRGQVHTDTQYF. The full variable domain, rest sourced from reference TRBV15 and TRBJ2-3, is DAMVIQNPRYQVTQFGKPVTLSCSQTLNHNVMYWYQQKSSQAPKLLFHYYDKDFNNEADTPDNFQSRRPNTSFCFLDIRSPGLGDTAMYLCATSRGQVHTDTQYFGPGTRLTVL.

The chain combines TRBV4-1 with TRBJ2-7, with D uncertain. The length of the CDR3 is 15 residues. The germline V gene encodes CDR1 MGHRA and CDR2 YSYEKL. Trimming took off 1 base at V and 3 bases at J, with 13 bases between the two ends. CDR3 residues: CASSQVATADYEQYF. The CDR3 nucleotides are TGCGCCAGCAGCCAAGTTGCGACTGCTGACTACGAGCAGTACTTC.

The chain combines TRBV5-5 with TRBJ2-2; D gene uncertain. With 2 bases removed from V and 0 bases from J, the gap between germline ends came to 8 bases. Germline lookup yields CDR1 SGHKS and CDR2 YYEKEE (reference sequence). CDR3 length equals 15 residues. The CDR3 is CASSLLYTNTGELFF. The CDR3 DNA reads TGTGCCAGCAGCTTACTTTACACGAACACCGGGGAGCTGTTTTTT.